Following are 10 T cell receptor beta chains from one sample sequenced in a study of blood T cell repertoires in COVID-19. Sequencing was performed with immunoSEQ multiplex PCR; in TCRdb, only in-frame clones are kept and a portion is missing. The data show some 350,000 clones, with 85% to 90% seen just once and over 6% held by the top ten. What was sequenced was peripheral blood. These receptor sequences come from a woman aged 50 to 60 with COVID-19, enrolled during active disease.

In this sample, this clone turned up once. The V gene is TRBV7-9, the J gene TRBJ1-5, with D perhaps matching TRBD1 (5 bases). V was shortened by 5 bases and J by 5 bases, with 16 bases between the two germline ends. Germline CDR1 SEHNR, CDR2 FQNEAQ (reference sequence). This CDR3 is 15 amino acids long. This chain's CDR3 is CASSLDGGMYQPQHF. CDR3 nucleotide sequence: TGTGCCAGCAGCCTCGACGGGGGTATGTATCAGCCCCAGCATTTT. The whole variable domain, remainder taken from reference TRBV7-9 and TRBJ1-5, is DTGVSQNPRHKITKRGQNVTFRCDPISEHNRLYWYRQTLGQGPEFLTYFQNEAQLEKSRLLSDRFSAERPKGSFSTLEIQRTEQGDSAMYLCASSLDGGMYQPQHFGDGTRLSIL.

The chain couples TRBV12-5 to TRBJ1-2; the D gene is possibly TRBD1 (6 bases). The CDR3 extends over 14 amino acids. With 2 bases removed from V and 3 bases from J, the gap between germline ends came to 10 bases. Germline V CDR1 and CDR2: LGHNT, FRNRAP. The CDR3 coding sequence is TGTGCTAGTGGTTTGATTGGACAGTACTATGGCTACACCTTC. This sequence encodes CASGLIGQYYGYTF.

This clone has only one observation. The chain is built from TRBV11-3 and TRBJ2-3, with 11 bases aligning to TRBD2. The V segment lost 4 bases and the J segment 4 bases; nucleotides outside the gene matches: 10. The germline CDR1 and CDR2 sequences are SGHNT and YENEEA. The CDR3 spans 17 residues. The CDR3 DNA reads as TGTGCCAGCAGCTCAGCCCGACTAGCGGGATTTTCAGATACGCAGTATTTT. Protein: CASSSARLAGFSDTQYF.

Here the CDR3 DNA reads TGTGCCAGCAGCGGCGGGGGACAGGGTCTATACGAGCAGTACTTC. It is translated as CASSGGGQGLYEQYF. The chain carries TRBV2 and TRBJ2-7; 9 bases agree with TRBD1. CDR1 SNHLY and CDR2 FYNNEI come from the germline V gene. Trimming at V came to 6 bases and at J to 4 bases, leaving 10 bases not matched to a gene. The CDR3 sequence is 15 residues long.

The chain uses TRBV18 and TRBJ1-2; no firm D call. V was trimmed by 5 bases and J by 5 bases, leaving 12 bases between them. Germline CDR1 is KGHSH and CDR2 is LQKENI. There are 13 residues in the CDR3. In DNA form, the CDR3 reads TGTGCCAGCTCAACACTCTCGGAGTATGGCTACACCTTC. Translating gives CASSTLSEYGYTF.

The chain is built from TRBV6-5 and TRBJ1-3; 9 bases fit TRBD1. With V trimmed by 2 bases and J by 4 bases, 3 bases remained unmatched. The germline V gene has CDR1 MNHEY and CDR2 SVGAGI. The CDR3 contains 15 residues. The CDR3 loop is CASSYAGQGGNTIYF. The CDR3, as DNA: TGTGCCAGCAGTTACGCGGGACAGGGAGGAAACACCATATATTTT.

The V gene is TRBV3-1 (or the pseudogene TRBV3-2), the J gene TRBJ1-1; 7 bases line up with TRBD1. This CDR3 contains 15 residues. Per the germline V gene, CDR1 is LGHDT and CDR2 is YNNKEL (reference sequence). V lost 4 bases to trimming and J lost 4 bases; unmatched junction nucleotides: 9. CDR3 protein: CASSPGSTGTTEAFF. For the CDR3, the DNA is TGTGCCAGCAGCCCTGGATCGACAGGGACCACTGAAGCTTTCTTT.

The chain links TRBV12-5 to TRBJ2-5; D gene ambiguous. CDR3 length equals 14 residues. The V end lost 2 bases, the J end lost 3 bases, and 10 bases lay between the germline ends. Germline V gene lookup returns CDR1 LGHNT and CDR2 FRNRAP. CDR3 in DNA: TGTGCTAGTGGTTTGTGGGCAGCTAAAGAGACCCAGTACTTC. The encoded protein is CASGLWAAKETQYF.

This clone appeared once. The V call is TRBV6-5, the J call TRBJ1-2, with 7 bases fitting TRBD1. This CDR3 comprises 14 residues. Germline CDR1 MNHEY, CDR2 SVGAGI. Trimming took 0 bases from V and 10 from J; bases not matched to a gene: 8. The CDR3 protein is CASSYSRQGFDYTF. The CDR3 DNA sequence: TGTGCCAGCAGTTACTCGAGACAGGGTTTCGACTACACCTTC.

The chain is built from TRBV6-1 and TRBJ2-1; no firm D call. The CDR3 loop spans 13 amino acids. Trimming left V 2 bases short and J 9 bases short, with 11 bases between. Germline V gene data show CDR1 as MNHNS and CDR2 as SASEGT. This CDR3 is CASSETRRGEQFF. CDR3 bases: TGTGCCAGCAGTGAAACCCGACGAGGTGAGCAGTTCTTC.